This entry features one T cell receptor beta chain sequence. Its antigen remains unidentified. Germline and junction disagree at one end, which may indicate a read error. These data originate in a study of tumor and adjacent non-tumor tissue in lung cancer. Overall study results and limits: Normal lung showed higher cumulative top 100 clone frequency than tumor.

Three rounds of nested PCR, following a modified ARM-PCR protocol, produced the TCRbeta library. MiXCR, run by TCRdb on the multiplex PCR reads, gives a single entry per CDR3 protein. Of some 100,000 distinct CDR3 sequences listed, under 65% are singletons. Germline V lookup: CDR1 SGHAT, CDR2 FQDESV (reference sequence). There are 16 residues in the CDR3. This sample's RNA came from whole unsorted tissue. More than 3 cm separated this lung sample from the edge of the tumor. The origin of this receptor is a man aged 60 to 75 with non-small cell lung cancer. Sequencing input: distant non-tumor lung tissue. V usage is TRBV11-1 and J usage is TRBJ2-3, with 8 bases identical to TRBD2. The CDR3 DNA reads TGTGACAGCAGTTTAGATACGGCGGGAGGAACAGATACGCAGTATTTT. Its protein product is CDSSLDTAGGTDTQYF.